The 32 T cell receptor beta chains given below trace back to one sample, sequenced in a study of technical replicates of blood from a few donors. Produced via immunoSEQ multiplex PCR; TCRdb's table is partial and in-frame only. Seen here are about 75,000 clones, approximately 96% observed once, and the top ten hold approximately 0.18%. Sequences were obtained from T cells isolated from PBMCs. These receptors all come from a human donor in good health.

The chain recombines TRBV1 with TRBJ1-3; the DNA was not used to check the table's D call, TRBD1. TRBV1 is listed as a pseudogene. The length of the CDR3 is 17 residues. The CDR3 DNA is TGCACCAGCAGCCAGTGTGGCGACAGGGGGCAAAGAAACACCATATATTTT. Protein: CTSSQCGDRGQRNTIYF.

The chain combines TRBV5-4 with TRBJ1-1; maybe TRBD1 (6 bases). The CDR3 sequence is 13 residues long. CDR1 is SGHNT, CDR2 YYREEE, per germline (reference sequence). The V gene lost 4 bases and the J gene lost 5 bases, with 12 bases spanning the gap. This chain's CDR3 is CASSRDIRTEAFF. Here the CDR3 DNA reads TGTGCCAGCAGCCGGGACATCCGGACTGAAGCTTTCTTT.

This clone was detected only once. CDR3 protein: CASRSDGPEAFF. CDR3 DNA: TGTGCCAGCAGAAGTGATGGCCCTGAAGCTTTCTTT. The chain employs TRBV6-5 and TRBJ1-1, with D uncertain. Germline CDR1 reads MNHEY; CDR2 reads SVGAGI. The ends were cut back, 6 bases at V and 6 bases at J, with 11 bases in the middle. This CDR3 has 12 amino acids.

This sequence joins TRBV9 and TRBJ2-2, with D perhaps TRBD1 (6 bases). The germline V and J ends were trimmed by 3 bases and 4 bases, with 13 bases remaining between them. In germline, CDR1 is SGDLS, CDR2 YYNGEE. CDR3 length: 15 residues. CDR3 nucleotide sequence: TGTGCCAGCAGCGCGACAGGAGCGAGCACCGGGGAGCTGTTTTTT. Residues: CASSATGASTGELFF.

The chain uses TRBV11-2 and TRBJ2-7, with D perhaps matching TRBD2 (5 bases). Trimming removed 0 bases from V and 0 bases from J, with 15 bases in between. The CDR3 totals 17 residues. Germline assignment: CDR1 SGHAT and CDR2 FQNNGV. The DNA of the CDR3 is TGTGCCAGCAGCTTAGATCGCTGGGGAGCCAACTCCTACGAGCAGTACTTC. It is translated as CASSLDRWGANSYEQYF.

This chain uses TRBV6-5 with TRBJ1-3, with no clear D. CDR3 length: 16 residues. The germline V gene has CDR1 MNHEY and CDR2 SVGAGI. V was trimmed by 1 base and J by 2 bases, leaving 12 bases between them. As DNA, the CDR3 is TGTGCCAGCAGTTACTGGGGAGGTAGACCTGGAAACACCATATATTTT. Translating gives CASSYWGGRPGNTIYF.

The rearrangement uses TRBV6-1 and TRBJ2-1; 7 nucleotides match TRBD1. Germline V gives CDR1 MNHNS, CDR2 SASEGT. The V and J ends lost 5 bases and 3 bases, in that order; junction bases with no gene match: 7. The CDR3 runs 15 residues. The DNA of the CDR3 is TGTGCCAGCAGTCTGGGCAGGGGGAGCTACAATGAGCAGTTCTTC. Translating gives CASSLGRGSYNEQFF.

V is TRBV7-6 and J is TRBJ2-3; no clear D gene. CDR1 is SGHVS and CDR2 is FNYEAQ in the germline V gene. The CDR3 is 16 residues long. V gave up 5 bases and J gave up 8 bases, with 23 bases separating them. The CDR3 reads CASSLEVGTYRSTQYF. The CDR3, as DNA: TGTGCCAGCAGCCTAGAGGTTGGTACGTACAGAAGTACGCAGTATTTT.

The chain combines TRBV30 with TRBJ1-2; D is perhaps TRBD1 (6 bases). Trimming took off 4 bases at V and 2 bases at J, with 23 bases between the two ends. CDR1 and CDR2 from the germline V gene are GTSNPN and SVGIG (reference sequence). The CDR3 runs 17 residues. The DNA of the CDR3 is TGTGCCTGGAAGGCCCGGGACAAAGGGGGTGGCAACTATGGCTACACCTTC. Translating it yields CAWKARDKGGGNYGYTF. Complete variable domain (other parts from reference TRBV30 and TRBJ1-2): SQTIHQWPATLVQPVGSPLSLECTVEGTSNPNLYWYRQAAGRGLQLLFYSVGIGQISSEVPQNLSASRPQDRQFILSSKKLLLSDSGFYLCAWKARDKGGGNYGYTFGSGTRLTVV.

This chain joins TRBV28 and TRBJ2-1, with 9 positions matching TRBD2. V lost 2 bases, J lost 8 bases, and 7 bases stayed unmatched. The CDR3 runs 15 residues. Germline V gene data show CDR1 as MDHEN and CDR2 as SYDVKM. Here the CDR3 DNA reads TGTGCCAGCAGTTTAGGTGAGCGGGAGGACGATGAGCAGTTCTTC. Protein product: CASSLGEREDDEQFF. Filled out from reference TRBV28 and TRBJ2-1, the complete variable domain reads DVKVTQSSRYLVKRTGEKVFLECVQDMDHENMFWYRQDPGLGLRLIYFSYDVKMKEKGDIPEGYSVSREKKERFSLILESASTNQTSMYLCASSLGEREDDEQFFGPGTRLTVL.

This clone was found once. CDR3 nucleotides: TGTGCTAGTGGTTTGGTACTGGACACACAGGGCCCCAGAGATACGCAGTATTTT. Its protein product is CASGLVLDTQGPRDTQYF. V and J are TRBV12-5 and TRBJ2-3, with D possibly being TRBD1 (6 bases). Germline CDR1 is LGHNT and CDR2 is FRNRAP. The length of the CDR3 is 18 residues. With 0 bases removed from V and 5 bases from J, the gap between germline ends came to 21 bases.

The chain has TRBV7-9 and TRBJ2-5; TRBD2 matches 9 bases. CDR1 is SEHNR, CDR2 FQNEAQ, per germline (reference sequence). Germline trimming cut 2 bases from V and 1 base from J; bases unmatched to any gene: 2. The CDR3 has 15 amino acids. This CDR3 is CASSLLAGAQETQYF. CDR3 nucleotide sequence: TGTGCCAGCAGCTTATTAGCGGGGGCCCAAGAGACCCAGTACTTC. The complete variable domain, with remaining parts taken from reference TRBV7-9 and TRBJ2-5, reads DTGVSQNPRHKITKRGQNVTFRCDPISEHNRLYWYRQTLGQGPEFLTYFQNEAQLEKSRLLSDRFSAERPKGSFSTLEIQRTEQGDSAMYLCASSLLAGAQETQYFGPGTRLLVL.

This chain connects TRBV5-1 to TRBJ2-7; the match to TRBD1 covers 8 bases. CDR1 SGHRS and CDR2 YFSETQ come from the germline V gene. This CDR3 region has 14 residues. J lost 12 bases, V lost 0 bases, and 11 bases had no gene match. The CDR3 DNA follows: TGCGCCAGCAGCTTGGGTCAGGGGGCCCCTTCTCTGTACTTC. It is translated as CASSLGQGAPSLYF.

The CDR3 here is CASSLSLLEAFF. In DNA form, the CDR3 reads TGTGCCAGCAGTTTATCTTTACTAGAAGCTTTCTTT. The chain employs TRBV28 and TRBJ1-1; D unclear. The CDR3 covers 12 residues. Germline CDR1 MDHEN, CDR2 SYDVKM. V shed 1 base and J shed 8 bases, with 8 bases lying between them. Together with reference TRBV28 and TRBJ1-1, the CDR3 gives the full variable domain: DVKVTQSSRYLVKRTGEKVFLECVQDMDHENMFWYRQDPGLGLRLIYFSYDVKMKEKGDIPEGYSVSREKKERFSLILESASTNQTSMYLCASSLSLLEAFFGQGTRLTVV.

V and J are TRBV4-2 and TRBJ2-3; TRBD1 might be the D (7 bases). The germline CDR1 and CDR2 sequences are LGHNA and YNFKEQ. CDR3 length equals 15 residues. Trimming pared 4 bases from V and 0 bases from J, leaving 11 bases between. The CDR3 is CASSPAGQSTDTQYF. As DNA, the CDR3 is TGTGCCAGCAGCCCGGCGGGACAGAGCACAGATACGCAGTATTTT.

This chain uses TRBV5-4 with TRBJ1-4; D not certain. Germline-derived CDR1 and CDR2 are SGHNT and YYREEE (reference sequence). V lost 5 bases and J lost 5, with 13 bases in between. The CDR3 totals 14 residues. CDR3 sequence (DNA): TGTGCCAGCAGTTCGACAAATACCAATGAAAAACTGTTTTTT. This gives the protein CASSSTNTNEKLFF.

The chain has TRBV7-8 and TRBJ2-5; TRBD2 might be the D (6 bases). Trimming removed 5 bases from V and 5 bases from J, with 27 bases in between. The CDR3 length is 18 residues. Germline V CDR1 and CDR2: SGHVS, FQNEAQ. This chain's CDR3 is CASSPRGAAGPPGETQYF. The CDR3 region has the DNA TGTGCCAGCAGCCCGAGGGGTGCGGCGGGGCCCCCCGGGGAGACCCAGTACTTC.

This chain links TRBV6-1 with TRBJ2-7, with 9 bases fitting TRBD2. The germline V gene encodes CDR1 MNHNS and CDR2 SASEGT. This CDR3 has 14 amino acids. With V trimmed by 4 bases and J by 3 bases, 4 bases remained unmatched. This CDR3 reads CASSGLAGYYEQYF. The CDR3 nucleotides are TGTGCCAGCAGTGGGCTAGCGGGGTACTACGAGCAGTACTTC.

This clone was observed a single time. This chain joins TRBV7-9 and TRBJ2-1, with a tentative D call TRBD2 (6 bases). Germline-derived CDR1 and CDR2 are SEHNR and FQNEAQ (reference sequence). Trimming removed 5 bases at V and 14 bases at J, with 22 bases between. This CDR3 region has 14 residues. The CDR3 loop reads CASSPPRPGAREFF. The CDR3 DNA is TGTGCCAGCAGCCCACCTAGGCCGGGAGCCCGTGAGTTCTTC.

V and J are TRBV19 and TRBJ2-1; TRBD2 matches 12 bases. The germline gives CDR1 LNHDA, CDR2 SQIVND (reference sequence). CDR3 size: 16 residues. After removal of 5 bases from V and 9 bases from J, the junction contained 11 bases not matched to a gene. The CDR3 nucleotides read TGTGCCAGTAGTTCCCAAGGACTAGCGGGATACTCTGAGCAGTTCTTC. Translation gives CASSSQGLAGYSEQFF.

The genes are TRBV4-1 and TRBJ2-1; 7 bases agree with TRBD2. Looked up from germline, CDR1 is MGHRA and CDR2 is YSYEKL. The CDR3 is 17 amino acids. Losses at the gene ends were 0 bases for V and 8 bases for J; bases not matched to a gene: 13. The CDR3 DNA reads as TGCGCCAGCAGCCAAGAGAATTATCGGACTAGGGGCGATGAGCAGTTCTTC. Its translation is CASSQENYRTRGDEQFF.

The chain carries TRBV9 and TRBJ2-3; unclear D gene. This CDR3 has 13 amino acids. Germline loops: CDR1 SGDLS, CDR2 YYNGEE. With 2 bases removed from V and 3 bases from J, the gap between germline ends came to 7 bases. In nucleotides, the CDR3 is TGTGCCAGCAGCGTCGAGAGAACAGATACGCAGTATTTT. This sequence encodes CASSVERTDTQYF.

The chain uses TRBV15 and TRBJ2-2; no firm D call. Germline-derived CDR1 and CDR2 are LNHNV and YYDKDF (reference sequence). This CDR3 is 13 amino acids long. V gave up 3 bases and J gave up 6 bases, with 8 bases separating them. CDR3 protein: CATSRQDSGELFF. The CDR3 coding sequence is TGTGCCACCAGCAGGCAGGATTCCGGGGAGCTGTTTTTT.

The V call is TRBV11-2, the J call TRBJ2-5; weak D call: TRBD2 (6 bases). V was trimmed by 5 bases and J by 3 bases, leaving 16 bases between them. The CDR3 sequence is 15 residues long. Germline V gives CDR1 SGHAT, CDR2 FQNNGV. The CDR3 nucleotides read TGTGCCAGCAGCGCGGGGCTTGTAGTGAAAGAGACCCAGTACTTC. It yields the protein CASSAGLVVKETQYF.

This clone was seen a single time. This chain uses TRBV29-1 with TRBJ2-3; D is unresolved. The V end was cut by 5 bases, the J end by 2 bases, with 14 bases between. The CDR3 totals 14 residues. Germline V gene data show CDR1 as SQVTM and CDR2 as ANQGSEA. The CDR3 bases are TGCAGCGTTCCCCCTAACTACTCCACAGATACGCAGTATTTT. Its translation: CSVPPNYSTDTQYF.

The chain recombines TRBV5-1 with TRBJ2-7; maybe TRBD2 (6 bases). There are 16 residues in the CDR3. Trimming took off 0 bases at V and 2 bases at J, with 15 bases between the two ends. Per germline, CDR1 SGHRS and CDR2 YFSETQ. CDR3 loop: CASSLALGLTTYEQYF. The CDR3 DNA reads TGCGCCAGCAGCTTGGCCCTGGGACTGACTACCTACGAGCAGTACTTC. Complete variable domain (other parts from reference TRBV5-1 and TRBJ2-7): KAGVTQTPRYLIKTRGQQVTLSCSPISGHRSVSWYQQTPGQGLQFLFEYFSETQRNKGNFPGRFSGRQFSNSRSEMNVSTLELGDSALYLCASSLALGLTTYEQYFGPGTRLTVT.

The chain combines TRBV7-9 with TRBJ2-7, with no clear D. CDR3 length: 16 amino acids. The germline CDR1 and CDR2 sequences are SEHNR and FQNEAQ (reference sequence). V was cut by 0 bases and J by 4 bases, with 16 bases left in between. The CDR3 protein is CASSLAGVTISYEQYF. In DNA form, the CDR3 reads TGTGCCAGCAGCTTAGCGGGCGTCACGATCTCTTACGAGCAGTACTTC.

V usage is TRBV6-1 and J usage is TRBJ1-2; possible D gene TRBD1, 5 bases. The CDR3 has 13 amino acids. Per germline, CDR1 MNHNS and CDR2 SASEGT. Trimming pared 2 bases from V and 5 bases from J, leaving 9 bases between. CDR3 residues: CASSESQGYGYTF. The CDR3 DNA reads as TGTGCCAGCAGTGAATCTCAGGGTTATGGCTACACCTTC.

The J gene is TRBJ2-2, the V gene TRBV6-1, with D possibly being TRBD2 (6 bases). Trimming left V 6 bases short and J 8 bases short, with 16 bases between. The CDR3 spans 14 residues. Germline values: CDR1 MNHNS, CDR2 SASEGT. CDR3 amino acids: CASRPTLAAGELFF. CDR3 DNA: TGTGCCAGCAGGCCGACACTAGCTGCGGGGGAGCTGTTTTTT.

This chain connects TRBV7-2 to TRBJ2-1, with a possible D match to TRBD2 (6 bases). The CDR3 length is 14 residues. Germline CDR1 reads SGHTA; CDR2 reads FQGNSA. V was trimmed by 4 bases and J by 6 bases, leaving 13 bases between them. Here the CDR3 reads CASSSGTWTNEQFF. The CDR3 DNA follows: TGTGCCAGCAGCTCCGGGACTTGGACCAATGAGCAGTTCTTC.

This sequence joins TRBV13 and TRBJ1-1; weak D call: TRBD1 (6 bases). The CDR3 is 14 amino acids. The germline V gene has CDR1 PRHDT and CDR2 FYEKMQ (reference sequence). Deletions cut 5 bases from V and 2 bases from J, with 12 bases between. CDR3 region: CASSPMDSNTEAFF. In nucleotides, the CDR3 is TGTGCCAGCAGCCCTATGGACAGTAACACTGAAGCTTTCTTT.

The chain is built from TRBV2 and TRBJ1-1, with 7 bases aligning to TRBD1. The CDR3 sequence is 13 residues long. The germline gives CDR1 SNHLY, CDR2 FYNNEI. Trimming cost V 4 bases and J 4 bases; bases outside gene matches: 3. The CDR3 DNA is TGTGCCAGCAGTGGGGCAGGGGGCACTGAAGCTTTCTTT. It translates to CASSGAGGTEAFF. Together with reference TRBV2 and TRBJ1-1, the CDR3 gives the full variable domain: EPEVTQTPSHQVTQMGQEVILRCVPISNHLYFYWYRQILGQKVEFLVSFYNNEISEKSEIFDDQFSVERPDGSNFTLKIRSTKLEDSAMYFCASSGAGGTEAFFGQGTRLTVV.